A selection of T cell receptor beta chains follows, all from one sample in a study of response to subunit inactivated influenza vaccine. In TCRdb, the RT-PCR reads were re-called with MiXCR into one record per CDR3 protein. The sample includes around 500,000 distinct CDR3 sequences, around 9.9% of them seen just once. The material was PBMCs from blood, obtained 40 to 50 days after vaccination. These receptors were collected from a middle-aged man who received an inactivated influenza vaccine. Each CDR3 is given with its conserved first and last residue. Each record gives: J gene, V gene, D gene, clone size, CDR3 DNA, CDR3 protein. A D gene is named only where the DNA matches it firmly. Rows give clone size only sometimes, using once, few, many, or a class for an expanded clone.

j_gene: TRBJ2-1
v_gene: TRBV20-1
d_gene: TRBD2
abundance: many
CDR3nt: TGCAGTGCGCATACTAGCGGGCGATACAATGAGCAGTTCTTC
CDR3aa: CSAHTSGRYNEQFF

j_gene: TRBJ2-7
v_gene: TRBV5-1
d_gene: -
abundance: many
CDR3nt: TGCGCCAGCAGCTTTTTCCAGGGGTACGAGCAGTACTTC
CDR3aa: CASSFFQGYEQYF

j_gene: TRBJ2-7
v_gene: TRBV10-3
d_gene: -
abundance: few
CDR3nt: TGTGCCATCAGTGATACGGTATCCTACGAGCAGTACTTC
CDR3aa: CAISDTVSYEQYF

j_gene: TRBJ2-4
v_gene: TRBV2
d_gene: -
abundance: few
CDR3nt: TGTGCCAGCAGTGAAATGGGAGTATTTAGGCGGCCAGGGCTTCAGTACTTC
CDR3aa: CASSEMGVFRRPGLQYF

j_gene: TRBJ2-3
v_gene: TRBV20-1
d_gene: -
abundance: many
CDR3nt: TGCAGTGCTTTAGCCGATAACTCAGTAACAGATACGCAGTATTTT
CDR3aa: CSALADNSVTDTQYF

j_gene: TRBJ2-1
v_gene: TRBV12-3/TRBV12-4
d_gene: TRBD1
abundance: -
CDR3nt: TGTGCCAGCAGTCTCTGGACAGGGAGGAATGAGCAGTTCTTC
CDR3aa: CASSLWTGRNEQFF

j_gene: TRBJ2-5
v_gene: TRBV2
d_gene: -
abundance: -
CDR3nt: TGTGCCAGCATCCCGGGACAACACACGTACCAAGAGACCCAGTACTTC
CDR3aa: CASIPGQHTYQETQYF

j_gene: TRBJ1-6
v_gene: TRBV6-1
d_gene: -
abundance: -
CDR3nt: TGTGCCAGCAGTGGAGGACAAGACTATAATTCACCCCTCCACTTT
CDR3aa: CASSGGQDYNSPLHF

j_gene: TRBJ2-7
v_gene: TRBV12-3/TRBV12-4
d_gene: TRBD2
abundance: few
CDR3nt: TGTGCCAGCAGTTTTGGCGGGGGTCTTTACGAGCAGTACTTC
CDR3aa: CASSFGGGLYEQYF

j_gene: TRBJ1-5
v_gene: TRBV12-3/TRBV12-4
d_gene: -
abundance: many
CDR3nt: TGTGCCAGCAGTTTCCTTTTAAATCAGCCCCAGCATTTT
CDR3aa: CASSFLLNQPQHF

j_gene: TRBJ2-2
v_gene: TRBV5-1
d_gene: -
abundance: -
CDR3nt: TGCGCCAGCACTCGGGCAGGGAAAACCGGGGAGCTGTTTTTT
CDR3aa: CASTRAGKTGELFF

j_gene: TRBJ2-2
v_gene: TRBV3-1
d_gene: TRBD1
abundance: -
CDR3nt: TGTGCCAGCAGCCAGGGACAGGGGGCGACCGGGGAGCTGTTTTTT
CDR3aa: CASSQGQGATGELFF

j_gene: TRBJ2-7
v_gene: TRBV10-2
d_gene: -
abundance: many
CDR3nt: TGCGCCAGCAGACCGGGACAATCCTACGAGCAGTACTTC
CDR3aa: CASRPGQSYEQYF

j_gene: TRBJ1-3
v_gene: TRBV10-3
d_gene: TRBD1
abundance: -
CDR3nt: TGTGCCATCAGTGGGACAGGGGGCTCTGGAAACACCATATATTTT
CDR3aa: CAISGTGGSGNTIYF

j_gene: TRBJ2-3
v_gene: TRBV7-2
d_gene: TRBD2
abundance: few
CDR3nt: TGTGCCAGCAGCTCGGGACTAGCGGAGTGGGTAGATACGCAGTATTTT
CDR3aa: CASSSGLAEWVDTQYF

j_gene: TRBJ1-1
v_gene: TRBV6-1
d_gene: -
abundance: -
CDR3nt: TGTGCCAGCAGTGGACGGAAAAACACTGAAGCTTTCTTT
CDR3aa: CASSGRKNTEAFF

j_gene: TRBJ2-7
v_gene: TRBV3-1
d_gene: TRBD2
abundance: -
CDR3nt: TGTGCCAGCAGCCAGAGTGGCGGGAGTAACGAGCAGTACTTC
CDR3aa: CASSQSGGSNEQYF

j_gene: TRBJ2-1
v_gene: TRBV19
d_gene: TRBD2
abundance: few
CDR3nt: TGTGCCAGTAGTATAGATAAGCTAGCGGGAGTGCGGGCTGAGCAGTTCTTC
CDR3aa: CASSIDKLAGVRAEQFF

j_gene: TRBJ1-2
v_gene: TRBV28
d_gene: TRBD1
abundance: few
CDR3nt: TGTGCCACCCGACAGGGGGCTCGCTATGGCTACACCTTC
CDR3aa: CATRQGARYGYTF

j_gene: TRBJ2-1
v_gene: TRBV12-3/TRBV12-4
d_gene: -
abundance: few
CDR3nt: TGTGCCAGCAGTTTAGCGGGGGGGCGGGTCGCCTACAATGAGCAGTTCTTC
CDR3aa: CASSLAGGRVAYNEQFF

j_gene: TRBJ2-7
v_gene: TRBV29-1
d_gene: -
abundance: -
CDR3nt: TGCAGCGCCCTAGGTGCGGACTCCTACGAGCAGTACTTC
CDR3aa: CSALGADSYEQYF

j_gene: TRBJ2-3
v_gene: TRBV20-1
d_gene: TRBD2
abundance: -
CDR3nt: TGCAGTGCTTGCACTTCCGGGACTAGCGGGAGCACAGATACGCAGTATTTT
CDR3aa: CSACTSGTSGSTDTQYF

j_gene: TRBJ2-5
v_gene: TRBV20-1
d_gene: TRBD1
abundance: -
CDR3nt: TGCAGTGCCACGACAGGGGGGGGAGTGGAGACCCAGTACTTC
CDR3aa: CSATTGGGVETQYF

j_gene: TRBJ2-7
v_gene: TRBV29-1
d_gene: TRBD1
abundance: few
CDR3nt: TGCAGCGCCTTAACCGGGACAGGGGGAGGCGAGCAGTACTTC
CDR3aa: CSALTGTGGGEQYF

j_gene: TRBJ2-7
v_gene: TRBV5-1
d_gene: TRBD2
abundance: -
CDR3nt: TGCGCCAGCAGCTCCACTAGCGGATACTCCTACGAGCAGTACTTC
CDR3aa: CASSSTSGYSYEQYF